Many counts were recorded for the clone carrying this T cell receptor beta chain. Its cognate antigen is unknown. The CDR3 sequence is 15 residues long. V gave up 4 bases and J gave up 3 bases; unmatched junction bases: 7. The germline V gene encodes CDR1 SGHRS and CDR2 YFSETQ. MiXCR, run by TCRdb on the 5' RACE reads, gives a single entry per CDR3 protein. The sample consists of approximately 43,000 distinct CDR3 sequences, 2.5% of them appearing once. The sample comes from a study of neurological immune-mediated disorders. General study findings and limits: Private repertoires in all groups were suggested by the absence of shared CDR3 amino acid sequences among expanded clones across subjects.

The J gene is TRBJ2-3, the V gene TRBV5-1, with TRBD1 matching over 8 bases. The receptor was derived from a man aged 25 to 45 with multiple sclerosis. Sequenced material: PBMCs. The CDR3 here is CASSTAGGRTDTQYF. The DNA of the CDR3 is TGCGCCAGCAGCACCGCAGGGGGCAGAACAGATACGCAGTATTTT.